Sequencing of this T cell receptor (beta chain) was carried out in a study of T cell changes during pregnancy in multiple sclerosis. The data were produced by immunoSEQ multiplex PCR, yet TCRdb's version contains in-frame clones alone and is incomplete. Among about 68,000 clones, more than 80% were seen once, and the ten largest hold more than 0.75%. The V segment lost 4 bases and the J segment 6 bases; nucleotides outside the gene matches: 6. The CDR3 loop spans 14 amino acids. Germline CDR1 and CDR2: SEHNR and FQNEAQ (reference sequence). The clonotype originates from a female donor with multiple sclerosis, enrolled in a pregnancy study. Sequenced here: peripheral blood, sampled in the second trimester of pregnancy. The chain links TRBV7-9 to TRBJ2-7; 10 bases are a match to TRBD1. CDR3 in DNA: TGTGCCAGCAGCTACGTCCGGGACAGGGGCGAGCAGTACTTC. This encodes CASSYVRDRGEQYF.